Listed below are T cell receptor beta chains from one sample, sequenced in a study of T cells in localized non-small cell lung cancer. The data were produced by immunoSEQ multiplex PCR, yet TCRdb's version contains in-frame clones alone and is incomplete. This sample has about 72,000 clones; approximately 84% occur once, and the top ten carry 1% to 1.5%. Material: peripheral blood, obtained before any cancer treatment. Every receptor here comes from a female donor at least 60 years old with stage I lung adenocarcinoma. Both conserved end residues are part of each CDR3. The order of the fields is V gene, clone size, D gene, CDR3 length, J gene, CDR3 DNA, CDR3 protein. D genes are given only for firm matches. Part of the rows lack a size; the others show once, few, many or a class for expanded clones.

V gene: TRBV11-3
clone size: few
D gene: TRBD2
CDR3 length: 15
J gene: TRBJ2-1
CDR3 DNA: TGTGCCAGCAGCTTAGTCGCGGGGGGACGGAATGAGCAGTTCTTC
CDR3 protein: CASSLVAGGRNEQFF

V gene: TRBV19
clone size: once
D gene: TRBD1
CDR3 length: 15
J gene: TRBJ2-5
CDR3 DNA: TGTGCCAGTAGTATTGGGACAGGGGTGCGTGAGACCCAGTACTTC
CDR3 protein: CASSIGTGVRETQYF

V gene: TRBV19
clone size: -
D gene: TRBD1
CDR3 length: 13
J gene: TRBJ1-5
CDR3 DNA: TGTGCCAGTAGTACAGGGGGGCGTCAGCCCCAGCATTTT
CDR3 protein: CASSTGGRQPQHF

V gene: TRBV6-1
clone size: -
D gene: -
CDR3 length: 13
J gene: TRBJ2-7
CDR3 DNA: TGTGCCAGCACGCAGACTATAACCTACGAGCAGTACTTC
CDR3 protein: CASTQTITYEQYF

V gene: TRBV11-2
clone size: -
D gene: TRBD2
CDR3 length: 15
J gene: TRBJ2-1
CDR3 DNA: TGTGCCAGCAGCCGGCCCGGGGGGAGCTACAATGAGCAGTTCTTC
CDR3 protein: CASSRPGGSYNEQFF

V gene: TRBV5-1
clone size: once
D gene: -
CDR3 length: 17
J gene: TRBJ2-7
CDR3 DNA: TGCGCCAGCAGCTTGTTAGAAGCGGGCCGCAGCGGGTGGGAGCAGTACTTC
CDR3 protein: CASSLLEAGRSGWEQYF

V gene: TRBV2
clone size: -
D gene: -
CDR3 length: 12
J gene: TRBJ1-1
CDR3 DNA: TGTGCCAGCACCCCTGCTCCACCTGAAGCTTTCTTT
CDR3 protein: CASTPAPPEAFF

V gene: TRBV23-1
clone size: -
D gene: -
CDR3 length: 17
J gene: TRBJ2-7
CDR3 DNA: TGCGCCAGCAGTCATTTTGAATGGTGGAAACAGCAATACGAGCAGTACTTC
CDR3 protein: CASSHFEWWKQQYEQYF

V gene: TRBV6-1
clone size: few
D gene: TRBD1
CDR3 length: 13
J gene: TRBJ1-5
CDR3 DNA: TGTGCCATAAACGGACAGGGAAATCAGCCCCAGCATTTT
CDR3 protein: CAINGQGNQPQHF

V gene: TRBV15
clone size: -
D gene: TRBD2
CDR3 length: 14
J gene: TRBJ2-7
CDR3 DNA: TGTGCCACCAGTAGGGGCGGGGGGACCTACGAGCAGTACTTC
CDR3 protein: CATSRGGGTYEQYF

V gene: TRBV2
clone size: -
D gene: TRBD1
CDR3 length: 15
J gene: TRBJ2-7
CDR3 DNA: TGTGCCAGCAGGACAGGGGGGGCCAGCTCCTACGAGCAGTACTTC
CDR3 protein: CASRTGGASSYEQYF

V gene: TRBV7-2
clone size: -
D gene: -
CDR3 length: 15
J gene: TRBJ1-5
CDR3 DNA: TGTGCCAGCAGCTTAACCGGAGATAGCAATCAGCCCCAGCATTTT
CDR3 protein: CASSLTGDSNQPQHF

V gene: TRBV7-2
clone size: -
D gene: TRBD2
CDR3 length: 13
J gene: TRBJ2-1
CDR3 DNA: TGTGCCAGCAGCCCACCAGCGGGAGTGGAGCAGTTCTTC
CDR3 protein: CASSPPAGVEQFF

V gene: TRBV15
clone size: -
D gene: TRBD2
CDR3 length: 15
J gene: TRBJ2-2
CDR3 DNA: TGTGCCACCAGCATGCTAGCGGGGGGCCGCGGGGAGCTGTTTTTT
CDR3 protein: CATSMLAGGRGELFF

V gene: TRBV6-6
clone size: -
D gene: TRBD2
CDR3 length: 12
J gene: TRBJ2-1
CDR3 DNA: TGTGCCAGCAGGCCTAGCGGGTTTGAGCAGTTCTTC
CDR3 protein: CASRPSGFEQFF

V gene: TRBV9
clone size: -
D gene: -
CDR3 length: 15
J gene: TRBJ2-7
CDR3 DNA: TGTGCCAGCAGCGTAGCCCAGGGGTTGGGGGCCGAGCAGTACTTC
CDR3 protein: CASSVAQGLGAEQYF

V gene: TRBV5-1
clone size: -
D gene: -
CDR3 length: 15
J gene: TRBJ2-5
CDR3 DNA: TGCGCCAGCAGCCCCAGTCGTGGCAGACAAGAGACCCAGTACTTC
CDR3 protein: CASSPSRGRQETQYF

V gene: TRBV10-3
clone size: -
D gene: -
CDR3 length: 14
J gene: TRBJ1-5
CDR3 DNA: TGTGCCATCAGTGATCAGGGGTCCGTTCAGCCCCAGCATTTT
CDR3 protein: CAISDQGSVQPQHF

V gene: TRBV5-1
clone size: -
D gene: TRBD1
CDR3 length: 15
J gene: TRBJ2-7
CDR3 DNA: TGCGCCAGCAGCTTGGGGGACAGGGTAACCTACGAGCAGTACTTC
CDR3 protein: CASSLGDRVTYEQYF

V gene: TRBV9
clone size: -
D gene: -
CDR3 length: 14
J gene: TRBJ2-1
CDR3 DNA: TGTGCCAGCAGCGTCCTGTCCTCCTACAATGAGCAGTTCTTC
CDR3 protein: CASSVLSSYNEQFF

V gene: TRBV7-9
clone size: -
D gene: TRBD1
CDR3 length: 17
J gene: TRBJ2-7
CDR3 DNA: TGTGCCAGCAGCTTAACTTTCAGGACAGGAAAGGTCTACGAGCAGTACTTC
CDR3 protein: CASSLTFRTGKVYEQYF

V gene: TRBV7-7
clone size: -
D gene: -
CDR3 length: 16
J gene: TRBJ2-7
CDR3 DNA: TGTGCTAGCAGCGCCGGACAGTTCGGGGCGGACCACGAGCAGTACTTC
CDR3 protein: CASSAGQFGADHEQYF

V gene: TRBV2
clone size: few
D gene: -
CDR3 length: 12
J gene: TRBJ2-7
CDR3 DNA: TGTGCCAGCAAGGAGGGGGGATACGAGCAGTACTTC
CDR3 protein: CASKEGGYEQYF

V gene: TRBV9
clone size: -
D gene: TRBD2
CDR3 length: 18
J gene: TRBJ2-6
CDR3 DNA: TGTGCCAGCAGCTTGGGACTAGCGGGAGAACCTGGGGCCAACGTCCTGACTTTC
CDR3 protein: CASSLGLAGEPGANVLTF

V gene: TRBV5-1
clone size: -
D gene: TRBD1
CDR3 length: 18
J gene: TRBJ2-6
CDR3 DNA: TGCGCCAGCAGCTTGCCCGGACAGGAGTTCTCTGGGGCCAACGTCCTGACTTTC
CDR3 protein: CASSLPGQEFSGANVLTF

V gene: TRBV6-1
clone size: -
D gene: TRBD1
CDR3 length: 15
J gene: TRBJ2-3
CDR3 DNA: TGTGCCAGTGGGTTACAGGGGGCGAGCACAGATACGCAGTATTTT
CDR3 protein: CASGLQGASTDTQYF

V gene: TRBV4-1
clone size: -
D gene: TRBD1
CDR3 length: 14
J gene: TRBJ1-2
CDR3 DNA: TGCGCCAGCAGCCAGGGGACAGGGGACTATGGCTACACCTTC
CDR3 protein: CASSQGTGDYGYTF

V gene: TRBV7-2
clone size: -
D gene: TRBD2
CDR3 length: 15
J gene: TRBJ2-2
CDR3 DNA: TGTGCCAGCACTAGCGGGAGGGCCGGTGACGGGGAGCTGTTTTTT
CDR3 protein: CASTSGRAGDGELFF

V gene: TRBV5-1
clone size: -
D gene: -
CDR3 length: 16
J gene: TRBJ1-6
CDR3 DNA: TGCGCCAGCAGCCCCGACAGGTCCTCCTATAATTCACCCCTCCACTTT
CDR3 protein: CASSPDRSSYNSPLHF

V gene: TRBV4-3
clone size: -
D gene: -
CDR3 length: 13
J gene: TRBJ1-1
CDR3 DNA: TGCGCCAGCAGCCAGGCTTCGAACACTGAAGCTTTCTTT
CDR3 protein: CASSQASNTEAFF

V gene: TRBV11-1
clone size: -
D gene: -
CDR3 length: 16
J gene: TRBJ1-6
CDR3 DNA: TGTGCCAGCAGCCCGGACTCGAGCTCCTATAATTCACCCCTCCACTTT
CDR3 protein: CASSPDSSSYNSPLHF

V gene: TRBV7-2
clone size: -
D gene: -
CDR3 length: 14
J gene: TRBJ2-6
CDR3 DNA: TGTGCCAGCAGCTCGCAAGCAGGGGCCAACGTCCTGACTTTC
CDR3 protein: CASSSQAGANVLTF

V gene: TRBV19
clone size: medium-sized
D gene: TRBD1
CDR3 length: 16
J gene: TRBJ1-2
CDR3 DNA: TGTGCCAGTAGTATGGGCAGGGGGTTCGAGAACTATGGCTACACCTTC
CDR3 protein: CASSMGRGFENYGYTF

V gene: TRBV2
clone size: -
D gene: TRBD1
CDR3 length: 14
J gene: TRBJ1-1
CDR3 DNA: TGTGCCAGCAGTGAAGGAGCGCGGACAGGGGAAGCTTTCTTT
CDR3 protein: CASSEGARTGEAFF

V gene: TRBV6-5
clone size: -
D gene: TRBD1
CDR3 length: 14
J gene: TRBJ2-5
CDR3 DNA: TGTGCCAGCAGGCCGACAGGGGGCGGAAAGACCCAGTACTTC
CDR3 protein: CASRPTGGGKTQYF

V gene: TRBV10-3
clone size: -
D gene: TRBD1
CDR3 length: 14
J gene: TRBJ1-5
CDR3 DNA: TGTGCCATCAGTCAACAGGGGGAAGGTCAGCCCCAGCATTTT
CDR3 protein: CAISQQGEGQPQHF

V gene: TRBV7-8
clone size: -
D gene: -
CDR3 length: 15
J gene: TRBJ1-3
CDR3 DNA: TGTGCCAGCAGCCACCGCAGAGAGTCCGGAAACACCATATATTTT
CDR3 protein: CASSHRRESGNTIYF

V gene: TRBV19
clone size: -
D gene: -
CDR3 length: 16
J gene: TRBJ1-5
CDR3 DNA: TGTGCCAGTAGTATGGGGCACAATCCAGGGGATCAGCCCCAGCATTTT
CDR3 protein: CASSMGHNPGDQPQHF

V gene: TRBV28
clone size: few
D gene: TRBD1
CDR3 length: 15
J gene: TRBJ1-2
CDR3 DNA: TGTGCCAGCAGTTTGCCCGGGACAGAGATAATGAGCTACACCTTC
CDR3 protein: CASSLPGTEIMSYTF

V gene: TRBV10-2
clone size: -
D gene: -
CDR3 length: 13
J gene: TRBJ1-2
CDR3 DNA: TGCGCCAGCAGTGAGTCCAGGAACTATGGCTACACCTTC
CDR3 protein: CASSESRNYGYTF

V gene: TRBV20-1
clone size: -
D gene: -
CDR3 length: 11
J gene: TRBJ2-1
CDR3 DNA: TGCAGTGCTCACTACAATGGGGTGCAGTTCTTC
CDR3 protein: CSAHYNGVQFF

V gene: TRBV7-7
clone size: -
D gene: TRBD2
CDR3 length: 16
J gene: TRBJ2-5
CDR3 DNA: TGTGCTAGCAGCTTTGGGACTAGCGGGGAGGGTGAGACCCAGTACTTC
CDR3 protein: CASSFGTSGEGETQYF

V gene: TRBV7-8
clone size: -
D gene: TRBD2
CDR3 length: 20
J gene: TRBJ2-7
CDR3 DNA: TGTGCCAGCAGCTTAGGGGAAAGGACTAGCGGGAGAAAATACTGGGGCGAGCAGTACTTC
CDR3 protein: CASSLGERTSGRKYWGEQYF

V gene: TRBV10-3
clone size: -
D gene: TRBD2
CDR3 length: 19
J gene: TRBJ2-7
CDR3 DNA: TGTGCCATCAGTGAGTCTCCCCTCCGACTAGCGGGCCGCTCCTACGAGCAGTACTTC
CDR3 protein: CAISESPLRLAGRSYEQYF

V gene: TRBV5-1
clone size: -
D gene: TRBD2
CDR3 length: 18
J gene: TRBJ2-1
CDR3 DNA: TGCGCCAGCTCACCCGGACTAGCGGGGGGGCGAGGGTTTAATGAGCAGTTCTTC
CDR3 protein: CASSPGLAGGRGFNEQFF

V gene: TRBV2
clone size: -
D gene: -
CDR3 length: 13
J gene: TRBJ2-7
CDR3 DNA: TGTGCCAGCACTAAGACAGACCTCTACGAGCAGTACTTC
CDR3 protein: CASTKTDLYEQYF

V gene: TRBV7-7
clone size: -
D gene: TRBD1
CDR3 length: 16
J gene: TRBJ2-3
CDR3 DNA: TGTGCTAGCAGCTTAGGGGGTAGACAGGGCCCAGATACGCAGTATTTT
CDR3 protein: CASSLGGRQGPDTQYF

V gene: TRBV6-6
clone size: -
D gene: TRBD2
CDR3 length: 14
J gene: TRBJ2-7
CDR3 DNA: TGTGCCAGCAGGTCAAGCGGGGGGACCTACGAGCAGTACTTC
CDR3 protein: CASRSSGGTYEQYF

V gene: TRBV6-5
clone size: -
D gene: -
CDR3 length: 15
J gene: TRBJ2-7
CDR3 DNA: TGTGCCAGCAGTTTCTCAGGGGCCCGACCCTACGAGCAGTACTTC
CDR3 protein: CASSFSGARPYEQYF

V gene: TRBV7-2
clone size: -
D gene: -
CDR3 length: 15
J gene: TRBJ1-2
CDR3 DNA: TGTGCCAGCAGCTTGGTAGGAGCGCTTAACTATGGCTACACCTTC
CDR3 protein: CASSLVGALNYGYTF